This T cell receptor (beta chain) was profiled in a study of blood T cell repertoires in COVID-19 (dated by TCRdb to the early 2020s). Turning to the overall study: Collaborator samples came from the United States, Italy and Spain and covered acute and convalescent phases of COVID-19. The prospective study material was composed of cDNA or gDNA derived from T cells, B-cell-depleted T cells, or PBMCs. Deeply sampled blood TCRbeta repertoires from subjects exposed to, actively infected with, or recovered from COVID-19 were included in the dataset. The repertoires were released in a freely available public database meant as a resource for research on the immune response to SARS-CoV-2. The samples were drawn from the first 160 participants of the ongoing ImmuneRACE study and from 1,200 or so subjects provided by 6 global collaborators. The sample metadata nearly always contained a de-identified subject ID, COVID-19 status, age in years and sex. HLA class I and class II types, where available, came from metadata supplied by the sample provider rather than from assay-based typing.

The immunoSEQ Assay, a bias-controlled multiplex PCR, was used to amplify TCRbeta CDR3 regions from genomic DNA. In the original analysis: The number of nucleated cells in each sample was estimated from the amplification of reference gene primers within the assay. Sequence reads were collapsed and filtered to measure the absolute abundance of every unique TCRbeta CDR3 rearrangement. For each sample, productive Simpson clonality was calculated as the square root of Simpson's diversity index across productive rearrangements. TCRdb took this table from immuneACCESS and kept in-frame rearrangements with V and J called. Such tables lack part of the clones; where checked against another copy, unresolved V genes explain under half of the gap, and the rest is unexplained. The V and J calls and the clone size are those of that table, but D and trimming were determined from the DNA. The sample data list 150,000 to 200,000 clones, and about 86% of these were observed just once. The ten largest clonotypes hold more than 0.75% of the sample.

What the study reported, not specific to this receptor: Clinical and demographic metadata were provided uncurated, with the amount varying by source and participant.

The collaborating institutions used their own protocols to collect whole blood in K2EDTA tubes. For TCRbeta analysis, collaborators shipped samples as frozen whole blood, isolated PBMCs, or DNA extracted from either of those sample types. Turning to this clone: Its antigen specificity is not known. Nothing much larger sits one base from this clone, and base qualities are not available.

The germline V and J ends show losses of 4 bases and 4 bases respectively, and no gene match explains 11 bases of the junction. Looking up the germline V gene (reference sequence) yields CDR1 LGHDT and CDR2 YNNKEL. From the cysteine through the phenylalanine, the CDR3 covers 17 amino acids. The only DNA kept is the CDR3, 51 bases in frame from the first base. The clonotype was recovered from a man between 18 and 29 years old with acute or convalescent COVID-19. The sequenced material came from peripheral blood. This sequence uses TRBV3-1 (or the pseudogene TRBV3-2) and TRBJ1-3, and TRBD1 matches 9 of the central bases. The bases read TGTGCCAGCAGCCGAGAGGGCGGGACAGGGTACGGAAACACCATATATTTT. This encodes CASSREGGTGYGNTIYF.